This record concerns one TCR beta chain sequence. The sample comes from a study of T cell responses to AZD1222 COVID-19 vaccine. Using immunoSEQ multiplex PCR, the repertoire was profiled, and TCRdb retains in-frame clones only, with some absent. The sample carries over 130,000 clones, almost 95% recorded once. This specimen was peripheral blood, taken 28 days after the second AZD1222 dose. This clonotype originated in an adult who received the AZD1222 COVID-19 vaccine.

The CDR3 DNA reads as TGTGCCATCAGTACAGGAGACTATAGCAATCAGCCCCAGCATTTT. Its translation is CAISTGDYSNQPQHF. J is TRBJ1-5 and V is TRBV10-3; tentative D call: TRBD1 (5 bases). The CDR3 is 15 amino acids. The V end lost 5 bases, the J end lost 0 bases, and 11 bases lay between the germline ends. Germline CDR1 ENHRY, CDR2 SYGVKD.